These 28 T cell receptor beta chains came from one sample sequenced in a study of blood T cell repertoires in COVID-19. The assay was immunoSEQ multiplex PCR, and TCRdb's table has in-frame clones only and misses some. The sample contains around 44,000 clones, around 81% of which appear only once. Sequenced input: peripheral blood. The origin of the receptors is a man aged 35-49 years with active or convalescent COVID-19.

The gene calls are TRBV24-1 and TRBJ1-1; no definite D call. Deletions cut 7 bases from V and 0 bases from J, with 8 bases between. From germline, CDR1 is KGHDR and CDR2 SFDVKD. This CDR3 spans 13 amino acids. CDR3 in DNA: TGTGCCACCAGCGCCGGTTTGAACACTGAAGCTTTCTTT. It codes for CATSAGLNTEAFF.

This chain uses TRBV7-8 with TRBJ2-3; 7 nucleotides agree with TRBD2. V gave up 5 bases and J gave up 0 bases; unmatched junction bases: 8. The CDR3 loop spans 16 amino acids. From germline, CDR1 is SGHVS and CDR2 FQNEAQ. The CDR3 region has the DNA TGTGCCAGCAGCGACCCACAGCGGGGAAGCACAGATACGCAGTATTTT. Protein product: CASSDPQRGSTDTQYF.

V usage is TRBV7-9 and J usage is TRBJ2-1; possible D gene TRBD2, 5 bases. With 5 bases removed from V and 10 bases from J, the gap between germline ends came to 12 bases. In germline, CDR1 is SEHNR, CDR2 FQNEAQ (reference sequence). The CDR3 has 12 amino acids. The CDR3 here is CASSPPRGEQFF. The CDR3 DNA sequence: TGTGCCAGCAGCCCCCCCCGGGGAGAGCAGTTCTTC.

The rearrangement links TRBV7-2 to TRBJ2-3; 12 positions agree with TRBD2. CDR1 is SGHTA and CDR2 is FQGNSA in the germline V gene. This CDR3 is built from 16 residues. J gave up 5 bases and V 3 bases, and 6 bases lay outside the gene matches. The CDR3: CASSFQTSGGGDTQYF. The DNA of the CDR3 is TGTGCCAGCAGCTTCCAGACTAGCGGGGGCGGAGATACGCAGTATTTT.

The CDR3 loop is CASSLAEGFEQYF. CDR3 DNA: TGCGCCAGCAGCTTGGCCGAGGGTTTCGAGCAGTACTTC. The chain has TRBV5-1 and TRBJ2-7, with D tentatively TRBD2 (5 bases). This CDR3 has 13 amino acids. Germline CDR1 is SGHRS and CDR2 is YFSETQ. V dropped 0 bases and J dropped 6 bases, with 10 bases sitting between them. Looking up the rest from reference TRBV5-1 and TRBJ2-7 gives the full variable domain: KAGVTQTPRYLIKTRGQQVTLSCSPISGHRSVSWYQQTPGQGLQFLFEYFSETQRNKGNFPGRFSGRQFSNSRSEMNVSTLELGDSALYLCASSLAEGFEQYFGPGTRLTVT.

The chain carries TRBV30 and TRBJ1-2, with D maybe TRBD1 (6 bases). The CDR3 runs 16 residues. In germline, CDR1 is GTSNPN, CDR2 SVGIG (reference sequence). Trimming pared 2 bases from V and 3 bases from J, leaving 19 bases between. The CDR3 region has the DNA TGTGCCTGGAGTCCCGACGTCGGGGGGCTAGACTATGGCTACACCTTC. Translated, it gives CAWSPDVGGLDYGYTF.

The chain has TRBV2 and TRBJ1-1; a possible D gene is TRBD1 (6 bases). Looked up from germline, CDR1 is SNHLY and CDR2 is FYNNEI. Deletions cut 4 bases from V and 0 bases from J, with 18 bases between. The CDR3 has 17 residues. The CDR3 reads CASSVRGGVRLNTEAFF. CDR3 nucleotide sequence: TGTGCCAGCAGTGTGAGGGGGGGCGTGAGGCTGAACACTGAAGCTTTCTTT.

As DNA, the CDR3 is TGTGCCACCAGTTTAGGGAGCCCAGATACGCAGTATTTT. Protein sequence: CATSLGSPDTQYF. The chain has TRBV24-1 and TRBJ2-3; TRBD2 is a possible D gene (5 bases). CDR1 is KGHDR and CDR2 is SFDVKD in the germline V gene. The CDR3 runs to 13 residues. V lost 6 bases and J 4 bases, leaving 10 bases between the germline ends.

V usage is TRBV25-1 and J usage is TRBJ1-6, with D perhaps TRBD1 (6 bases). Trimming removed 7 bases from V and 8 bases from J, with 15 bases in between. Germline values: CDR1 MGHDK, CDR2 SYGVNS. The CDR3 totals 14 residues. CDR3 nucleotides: TGTGCCAGCACACCTTCGGGGGGCTATTCACCCCTCCACTTT. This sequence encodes CASTPSGGYSPLHF.

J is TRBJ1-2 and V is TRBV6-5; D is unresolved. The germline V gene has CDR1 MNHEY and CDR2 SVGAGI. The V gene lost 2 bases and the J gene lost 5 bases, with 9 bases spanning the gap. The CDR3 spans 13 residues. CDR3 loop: CASSYGQQYGYTF. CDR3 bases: TGTGCCAGCAGTTACGGGCAGCAGTATGGCTACACCTTC.

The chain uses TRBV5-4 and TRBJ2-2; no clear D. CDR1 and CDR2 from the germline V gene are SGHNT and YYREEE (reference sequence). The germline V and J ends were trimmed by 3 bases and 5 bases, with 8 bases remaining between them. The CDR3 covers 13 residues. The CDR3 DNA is TGTGCCAGCAGCTCCGGGTTTACCGGGGAGCTGTTTTTT. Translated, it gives CASSSGFTGELFF. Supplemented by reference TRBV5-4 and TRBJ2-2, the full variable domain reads ETGVTQSPTHLIKTRGQQVTLRCSSQSGHNTVSWYQQALGQGPQFIFQYYREEENGRGNFPPRFSGLQFPNYSSELNVNALELDDSALYLCASSSGFTGELFFGEGSRLTVL.

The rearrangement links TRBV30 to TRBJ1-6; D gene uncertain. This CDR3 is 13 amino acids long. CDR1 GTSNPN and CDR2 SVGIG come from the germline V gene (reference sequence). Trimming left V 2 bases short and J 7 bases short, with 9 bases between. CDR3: CAWSRDGNSPLHF. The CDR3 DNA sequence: TGTGCCTGGAGTCGGGATGGAAATTCACCCCTCCACTTT. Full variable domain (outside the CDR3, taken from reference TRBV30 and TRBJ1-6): SQTIHQWPATLVQPVGSPLSLECTVEGTSNPNLYWYRQAAGRGLQLLFYSVGIGQISSEVPQNLSASRPQDRQFILSSKKLLLSDSGFYLCAWSRDGNSPLHFGNGTRLTVT.

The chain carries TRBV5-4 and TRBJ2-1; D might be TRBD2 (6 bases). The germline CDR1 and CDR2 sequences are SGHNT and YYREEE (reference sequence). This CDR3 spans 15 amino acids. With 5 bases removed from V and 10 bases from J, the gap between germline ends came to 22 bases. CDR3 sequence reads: CASSFRGLAGIEQFF. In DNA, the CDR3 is TGTGCCAGCAGTTTCCGGGGCCTCGCGGGGATCGAGCAGTTCTTC.

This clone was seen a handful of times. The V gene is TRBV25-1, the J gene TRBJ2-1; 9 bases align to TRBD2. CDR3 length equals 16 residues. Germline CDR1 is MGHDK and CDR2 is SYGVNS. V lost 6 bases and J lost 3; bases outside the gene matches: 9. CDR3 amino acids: CASSGWSSGDYNEQFF. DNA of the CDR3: TGTGCCAGCAGCGGTTGGTCTAGCGGGGACTACAATGAGCAGTTCTTC.

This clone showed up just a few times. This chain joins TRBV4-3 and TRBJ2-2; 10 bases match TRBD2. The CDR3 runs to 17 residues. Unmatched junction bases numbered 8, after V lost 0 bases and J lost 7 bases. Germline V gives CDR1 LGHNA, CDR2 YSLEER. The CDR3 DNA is TGCGCCAGCAGCCAAGATGTTAGCGGGGGGCTCAACGGGGAGCTGTTTTTT. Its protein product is CASSQDVSGGLNGELFF.

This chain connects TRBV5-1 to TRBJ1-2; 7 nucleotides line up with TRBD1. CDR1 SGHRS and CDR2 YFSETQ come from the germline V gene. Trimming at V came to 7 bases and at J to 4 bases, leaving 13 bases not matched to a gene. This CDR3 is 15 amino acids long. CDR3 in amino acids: CASAPQGGVGYGYTF. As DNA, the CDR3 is TGCGCCAGCGCGCCCCAGGGGGGTGTTGGCTATGGCTACACCTTC.

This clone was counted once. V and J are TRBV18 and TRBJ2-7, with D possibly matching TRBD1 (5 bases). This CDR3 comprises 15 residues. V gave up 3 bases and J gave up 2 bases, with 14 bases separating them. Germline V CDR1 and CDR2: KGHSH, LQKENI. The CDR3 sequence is CASSPRTPTTYEQYF. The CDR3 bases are TGTGCCAGCTCACCGCGGACACCAACAACCTACGAGCAGTACTTC.

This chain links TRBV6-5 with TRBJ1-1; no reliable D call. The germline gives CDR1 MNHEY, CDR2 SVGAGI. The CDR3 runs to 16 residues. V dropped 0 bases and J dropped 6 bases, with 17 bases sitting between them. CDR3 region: CASSYSLRVVLAEAFF. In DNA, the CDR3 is TGTGCCAGCAGTTACTCGTTGAGGGTAGTGTTGGCTGAAGCTTTCTTT.

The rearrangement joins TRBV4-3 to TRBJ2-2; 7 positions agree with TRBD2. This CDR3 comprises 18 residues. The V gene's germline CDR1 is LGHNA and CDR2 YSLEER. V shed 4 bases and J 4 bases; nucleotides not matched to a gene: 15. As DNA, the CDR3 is TGCGCCAGCAGCCCGACAACTCAAGCGGGGCCCCCCACCGGGGAGCTGTTTTTT. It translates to CASSPTTQAGPPTGELFF.

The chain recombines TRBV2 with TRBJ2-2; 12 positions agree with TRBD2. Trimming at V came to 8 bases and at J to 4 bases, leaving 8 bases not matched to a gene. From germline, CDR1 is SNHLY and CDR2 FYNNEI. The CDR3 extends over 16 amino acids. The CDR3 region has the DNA TGTGCCAGCCCCCGACTAGCGGGAGACCCCACCGGGGAGCTGTTTTTT. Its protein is CASPRLAGDPTGELFF.

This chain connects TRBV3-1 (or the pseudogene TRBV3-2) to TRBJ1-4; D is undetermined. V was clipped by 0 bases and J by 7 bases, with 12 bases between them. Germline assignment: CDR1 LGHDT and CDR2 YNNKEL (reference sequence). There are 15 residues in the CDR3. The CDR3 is CASSQDNSGAEKLFF. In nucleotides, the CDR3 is TGTGCCAGCAGCCAAGATAACTCGGGTGCTGAAAAACTGTTTTTT.

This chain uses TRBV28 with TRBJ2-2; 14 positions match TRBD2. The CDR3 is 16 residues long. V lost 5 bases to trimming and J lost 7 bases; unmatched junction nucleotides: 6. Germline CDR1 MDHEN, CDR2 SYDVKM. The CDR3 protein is CASSTGLAGVGGELFF. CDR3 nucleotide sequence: TGTGCCAGCAGTACGGGACTAGCGGGAGTCGGCGGGGAGCTGTTTTTT.

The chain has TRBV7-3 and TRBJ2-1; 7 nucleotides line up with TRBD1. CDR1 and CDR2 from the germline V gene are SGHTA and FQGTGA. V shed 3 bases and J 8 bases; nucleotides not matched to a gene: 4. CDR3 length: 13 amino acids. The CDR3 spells CASSFDREDEQFF. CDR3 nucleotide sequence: TGTGCCAGCAGCTTCGACAGGGAAGATGAGCAGTTCTTC.

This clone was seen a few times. CDR3 coding DNA: TGTGCCAGCAGTGAGCAGGGGACCACTGAAGCTTTCTTT. Translated, it gives CASSEQGTTEAFF. The chain combines TRBV2 with TRBJ1-1, with D perhaps TRBD1 (6 bases). The CDR3 is 13 amino acids. Trimming took off 3 bases at V and 4 bases at J, with 9 bases between the two ends. The germline gives CDR1 SNHLY, CDR2 FYNNEI.

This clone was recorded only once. The DNA for the CDR3 is TGCGCCAGCAGCTTGCAGGGGGGTCACACTGAAGCTTTCTTT. Translating gives CASSLQGGHTEAFF. The chain has TRBV5-1 and TRBJ1-1, with TRBD1 identical over 7 bases. The CDR3 sequence is 14 residues long. Germline loops: CDR1 SGHRS, CDR2 YFSETQ. V shed 1 base, J shed 3 bases, and the junction held 3 bases outside the gene matches.

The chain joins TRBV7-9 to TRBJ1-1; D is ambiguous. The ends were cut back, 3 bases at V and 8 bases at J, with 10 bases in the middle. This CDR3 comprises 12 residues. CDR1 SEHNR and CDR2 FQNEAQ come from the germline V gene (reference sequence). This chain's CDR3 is CASSLASWEAFF. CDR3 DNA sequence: TGTGCCAGCAGCTTGGCTTCCTGGGAAGCTTTCTTT.

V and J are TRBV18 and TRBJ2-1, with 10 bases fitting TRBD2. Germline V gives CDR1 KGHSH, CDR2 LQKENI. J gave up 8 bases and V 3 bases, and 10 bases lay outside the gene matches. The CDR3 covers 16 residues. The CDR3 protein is CASSPSAAGGPHEQFF. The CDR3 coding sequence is TGTGCCAGCTCACCGTCCGCAGCGGGAGGGCCGCATGAGCAGTTCTTC.

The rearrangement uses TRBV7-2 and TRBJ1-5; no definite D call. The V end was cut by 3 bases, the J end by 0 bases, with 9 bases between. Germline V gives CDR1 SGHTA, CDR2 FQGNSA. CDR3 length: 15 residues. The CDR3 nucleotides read TGTGCCAGCAGCTTGGACTTAAATAGCAATCAGCCCCAGCATTTT. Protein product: CASSLDLNSNQPQHF.